The source of this TCR beta chain is a study of shared clonotypes between healthy human individuals. In the study overall: Donors, aged 18 to 49, were a couple of women and three men. Per donor, three plates held CD4 naive cells, three held CD4 memory, two held CD8 naive and one held CD8 memory.

V lost 5 bases to trimming and J lost 7 bases; unmatched junction nucleotides: 7. CDR3 length: 15 amino acids. The germline V gene has CDR1 MDHEN and CDR2 SYDVKM. The method was immunoSEQ multiplex PCR; TCRdb's version includes in-frame clones alone and lacks a portion of them. Of 650,000 to 800,000 clones in the sample, about 91% were seen once. Naive-designated CD8 cells lacked CD45RO, were positively enriched for CCR7, and omitted terminally differentiated effector memory CD45RA+ cells. This rearrangement joins TRBV28 to TRBJ2-1; TRBD2 matches at 11 bases. This clonotype was obtained from a man aged 25-45 years in good health. The specimen sequenced was naive CD8+ T cells sorted from blood. The CDR3 region is CASSHLAGGPNEQFF. The CDR3, as DNA: TGTGCCAGCAGTCATTTAGCGGGAGGGCCTAATGAGCAGTTCTTC.